The 20 T cell receptor beta chains reported below all come from one sample, sequenced in a study of T cells in Graves' hyperthyroidism and ophthalmopathy. Researchers amplified the TCR beta CDR3 regions from RNA transcripts. The TCR CDR3 first-round RT-PCR relied on the HTBI primer set. TCRdb analysed the multiplex PCR reads with MiXCR anew, one entry per CDR3 protein. Of approximately 210,000 distinct CDR3 sequences listed, 15% to 20% were seen once; the top ten hold 50%. Specimen: blood. The receptors shown here come from a man aged 50 to 60 with Graves' hyperthyroidism.

This clonotype has a handful of counts. The chain couples TRBV24-1 to TRBJ1-2, with D possibly TRBD1 on 6 matching bases. The V end lost 6 bases, the J end lost 4 bases, and 8 bases lay between the germline ends. The germline V gene encodes CDR1 KGHDR and CDR2 SFDVKD. The CDR3 covers 12 residues. CDR3: CATSIGGYGYTF. In DNA form, the CDR3 reads TGTGCCACCAGTATAGGGGGCTATGGCTACACCTTC.

In regard to this clonotype: A single base separates this from a much larger clone, so it may be a read error. This chain uses TRBV2 with TRBJ2-7; a weak D match, TRBD1 (5 bases). CDR1 is SNHLY, CDR2 FYNNEI, per germline. The CDR3 contains 14 residues. The CDR3 loop reads CASSNSGKGDEPYF. In nucleotides, the CDR3 is TGTGCCAGCAGTAACTCAGGGAAAGGCGACGAGCCGTACTTC.

This clonotype was seen only a few times. This sequence joins TRBV4-1 and TRBJ1-4; the D is unclear. The germline CDR1 and CDR2 sequences are MGHRA and YSYEKL. V gave up 2 bases and J gave up 2 bases, with 18 bases separating them. The CDR3 is made up of 18 amino acids. CDR3 DNA sequence: TGCGCCAGCAGCCAAAAATCGGCAGCTGTCGGCACTAATGAAAAACTGTTTTTT. It specifies CASSQKSAAVGTNEKLFF.

This clonotype was recorded many times. The chain links TRBV24-1 to TRBJ2-5, with 10 nucleotides matching TRBD2. CDR1 and CDR2 from the germline V gene are KGHDR and SFDVKD. This CDR3 spans 16 amino acids. The trim removed 4 bases at V and 5 bases at J, leaving 9 bases unmatched. The CDR3 is CATSEKAGGPDETQYF. The CDR3 DNA sequence: TGTGCCACCAGTGAAAAAGCGGGAGGGCCTGACGAGACCCAGTACTTC.

This clonotype was detected many times. The junction and the germline gene differ at one end; a read error may be behind it. The chain carries TRBV12-3 or TRBV12-4 and TRBJ2-7, with D perhaps TRBD1 (6 bases). The CDR3 is 13 residues long. The CDR3 DNA sequence: TGTGCCAGCAGCTTAGGACAGTCCTACGAGCAGTACTTC. This codes for CASSLGQSYEQYF.

This clonotype has a count of ten or more. The genes are TRBV3-1 and TRBJ2-5; TRBD2 aligns across 12 bases. Germline-derived CDR1 and CDR2 are LGHDT and YNNKEL (reference sequence). V shed 1 base and J 2 bases; nucleotides not matched to a gene: 11. The CDR3 is made up of 19 amino acids. The CDR3 DNA sequence: TGTGCCAGCAGCCAAGCAGGACTAGCGGGACGACCCAATCAAGAGACCCAGTACTTC. This encodes CASSQAGLAGRPNQETQYF.

This clonotype was detected many times. V is TRBV19 and J is TRBJ1-1; no firm D call. The germline V gene encodes CDR1 LNHDA and CDR2 SQIVND (reference sequence). The CDR3 sequence is 14 residues long. V lost 5 bases, J lost 5 bases, and 15 bases lay in between. The CDR3 region is CASSRSFGETEAFF. The DNA for the CDR3 is TGTGCCAGTAGTCGCAGTTTCGGTGAGACTGAAGCTTTCTTT.

This clonotype was counted many times. The chain couples TRBV6-4 to TRBJ2-3; 7 positions agree with TRBD2. V shed 5 bases, J shed 6 bases, and the junction held 8 bases outside the gene matches. CDR1 and CDR2 from the germline V gene are MRHNA and SNTAGT. The CDR3 is made up of 14 amino acids. The DNA for the CDR3 is TGTGCCAGCAGTCCCAGCGGGATAGGTGATACGCAGTATTTT. Translation gives CASSPSGIGDTQYF.

The rearrangement joins TRBV6-1 to TRBJ2-7; D call uncertain. CDR3 size: 14 residues. The germline gives CDR1 MNHNS, CDR2 SASEGT. Trimming took 3 bases from V and 3 from J, leaving 12 bases between them. The CDR3 sequence: CASSEWRKGYEQYF. The CDR3 DNA reads as TGTGCCAGCAGTGAGTGGCGGAAGGGCTACGAGCAGTACTTC.

In its sample, this clonotype was seen a few times. The chain is built from TRBV9 and TRBJ2-7; tentatively, D is TRBD2 (5 bases). The germline CDR1 and CDR2 sequences are SGDLS and YYNGEE. The V gene lost 0 bases and the J gene lost 3 bases, with 10 bases spanning the gap. CDR3 length equals 14 residues. CDR3 protein: CASSVDGEFYEQYF. The CDR3 nucleotides read TGTGCCAGCAGCGTAGATGGGGAGTTCTACGAGCAGTACTTC.

In this sample, this clonotype turned up many times. The chain couples TRBV7-9 to TRBJ2-5, with D perhaps TRBD2 (5 bases). The germline V gene has CDR1 SEHNR and CDR2 FQNEAQ (reference sequence). The length of the CDR3 is 15 residues. Trimming took 5 bases from V and 3 from J, leaving 16 bases between them. In DNA form, the CDR3 reads TGTGCCAGCAGCGCCGCGCGGGCAAGGGAAGAGACCCAGTACTTC. This sequence encodes CASSAARAREETQYF.

This clonotype appeared many times. DNA for the CDR3: TGTGCCATCAGTGATAAGGACAGCTACGAGCAGTACTTC. Residues: CAISDKDSYEQYF. The chain recombines TRBV10-3 with TRBJ2-7; tentative D call: TRBD1 (6 bases). CDR1 is ENHRY and CDR2 is SYGVKD in the germline V gene. V was trimmed by 3 bases and J by 3 bases, leaving 9 bases between them. This CDR3 has 13 amino acids.

This clonotype was detected a few times. The chain uses TRBV5-6 and TRBJ2-5; 13 nucleotides align to TRBD2. V was clipped by 0 bases and J by 5 bases; unmatched bases: 16. CDR3 length: 20 amino acids. Germline V gene sequence: CDR1 SGHDT, CDR2 YYEEEE. CDR3 loop: CASSLGAGQPGLAGLETQYF. CDR3 in DNA: TGTGCCAGCAGCTTGGGGGCAGGACAACCGGGACTAGCGGGACTGGAGACCCAGTACTTC.

This clonotype was counted at least ten times. This chain joins TRBV27 and TRBJ2-1; TRBD2 agrees at 8 bases. CDR1 and CDR2 from the germline V gene are MNHEY and SMNVEV (reference sequence). The CDR3 length is 15 residues. Losses at the gene ends were 5 bases for V and 6 bases for J; bases not matched to a gene: 9. CDR3 DNA sequence: TGTGCCAGCAGTAGCCCCGGACTAGCTGCCAATGAGCAGTTCTTC. Translating gives CASSSPGLAANEQFF.

Comment on this clonotype: Possible read error: a much larger clone is one base away. CDR3 protein: CASSPSGGNYEQYF. In nucleotides, the CDR3 is TGTGCCAGCTCACCTTCTGGCGGAAACTACGAGCAGTACTTC. V usage is TRBV18 and J usage is TRBJ2-7; D remains ambiguous. Germline CDR1 reads KGHSH; CDR2 reads LQKENI. Trimming took off 3 bases at V and 3 bases at J, with 12 bases between the two ends. The CDR3 has 14 amino acids.

This clonotype has just a few counts. This chain joins TRBV9 and TRBJ1-3; 8 nucleotides agree with TRBD1. The CDR3 has 17 residues. The ends lost 0 bases at V and 4 bases at J; junction bases unmatched: 9. Germline V gene lookup returns CDR1 SGDLS and CDR2 YYNGEE. The CDR3 bases are TGTGCCAGCAGCGTAGATGGGACAGGCCTTCTCGGAAACACCATATATTTT. This gives the protein CASSVDGTGLLGNTIYF.

This clonotype was picked up many times. J is TRBJ2-1 and V is TRBV7-9; 16 bases are a match to TRBD2. The germline V gene encodes CDR1 SEHNR and CDR2 FQNEAQ (reference sequence). The CDR3 totals 16 residues. Trimming took 5 bases from V and 14 from J; bases not matched to a gene: 12. The CDR3 loop is CASSHPKGLAGGPKFF. CDR3 in DNA: TGTGCCAGCAGCCACCCGAAGGGACTAGCGGGAGGGCCTAAGTTCTTC.

Only a few counts were recorded for this clonotype. The chain carries TRBV5-1 and TRBJ2-2; the D gene is possibly TRBD1 (6 bases). The germline gives CDR1 SGHRS, CDR2 YFSETQ. V was cut by 1 base and J by 3 bases, with 16 bases left in between. CDR3 length: 17 residues. CDR3 residues: CASSLWGPTGYTGELFF. The DNA for the CDR3 is TGCGCCAGCAGCTTGTGGGGGCCCACAGGGTACACCGGGGAGCTGTTTTTT.

The chain couples TRBV4-1 to TRBJ2-3, with 8 positions matching TRBD2. The CDR3 spans 17 residues. J was trimmed by 1 base and V by 0 bases; bases with no gene match: 6. Per germline, CDR1 MGHRA and CDR2 YSYEKL. The CDR3 DNA is TGCGCCAGCAGCCAAGATGTGGCGGGAGGCCGCACAGATACGCAGTATTTT. This sequence encodes CASSQDVAGGRTDTQYF.

V is TRBV3-1 and J is TRBJ2-7, with TRBD2 matching over 9 bases. V shed 0 bases, J shed 7 bases, and the junction held 10 bases outside the gene matches. Germline V lookup: CDR1 LGHDT, CDR2 YNNKEL (reference sequence). The length of the CDR3 is 16 residues. The CDR3 protein is CASSQDSSSGVREQYF. The DNA of the CDR3 is TGTGCCAGCAGCCAAGATTCATCTAGCGGGGTCCGGGAGCAGTACTTC.